Listed below are T cell receptor beta chains from one sample, sequenced in a study of blood T cell repertoires in COVID-19. TCRdb keeps only in-frame clones here, not all; method: immunoSEQ multiplex PCR. The sample lists approximately 180,000 clones; 80% to 90% were seen once. Sequences were obtained from peripheral blood. The receptors were gathered from a man in his 60s with acute or convalescent COVID-19. Both conserved end residues are part of each CDR3. The order of the fields is J gene, V gene, D gene, clone size, CDR3 protein, CDR3 DNA. The D gene is left open where the match is weak. Where a row states a size, it is once, few, many or the class of an expanded clone; other rows omit it.

>TRBJ2-1|TRBV25-1|NA|NA
CASSSYNEQFF
TGTGCCAGCAGCAGTTACAATGAGCAGTTCTTC
>TRBJ2-5|TRBV12-3/TRBV12-4|TRBD2|NA
CAVSGPYQETQYF
TGTGCCGTTAGCGGGCCGTACCAAGAGACCCAGTACTTC
>TRBJ2-7|TRBV9|TRBD1|NA
CASSVSGTGGLGSYEQYF
TGTGCCAGCAGCGTGAGCGGGACAGGGGGCTTGGGCTCCTACGAGCAGTACTTC
>TRBJ1-1|TRBV20-1|NA|NA
CSASHSLGGTEAFF
TGCAGTGCTAGTCACTCACTGGGGGGCACTGAAGCTTTCTTT
>TRBJ2-7|TRBV5-5|NA|NA
CASSLTSLSYEQYF
TGTGCCAGCAGCTTAACTTCCCTTTCCTACGAGCAGTACTTC
>TRBJ1-1|TRBV7-2|NA|NA
CASSLVQGYTEAFF
TGTGCCAGCAGCTTAGTACAGGGATACACTGAAGCTTTCTTT
>TRBJ2-2|TRBV28|TRBD2|NA
CASSLFSGSNTGELFF
TGTGCCAGCAGTTTATTTAGCGGGTCAAACACCGGGGAGCTGTTTTTT
>TRBJ1-1|TRBV2|NA|NA
CACKTGRAINTEAFF
TGTGCCTGCAAAACAGGACGAGCTATAAACACTGAAGCTTTCTTT
>TRBJ1-2|TRBV28|TRBD1|NA
CASSSTGEGDGYTF
TGTGCCAGCAGTTCCACAGGGGAAGGTGACGGCTACACCTTC
>TRBJ1-5|TRBV5-5|TRBD1|NA
CASSSDRINQPQHF
TGTGCCAGCAGCTCGGACAGGATCAATCAGCCCCAGCATTTT
>TRBJ2-7|TRBV3-1/TRBV3-2|NA|NA
CASSQAPGLSYEQYF
TGTGCCAGCAGCCAAGCGCCAGGACTCTCCTACGAGCAGTACTTC
>TRBJ2-1|TRBV19|TRBD2|few
CASMGLAGGPENEQFF
TGTGCCAGTATGGGGCTAGCGGGAGGGCCGGAAAATGAGCAGTTCTTC
>TRBJ2-2|TRBV7-8|NA|few
CASSGTGSGELFF
TGTGCCAGCAGCGGTACAGGATCCGGGGAGCTGTTTTTT
>TRBJ2-1|TRBV27|TRBD2|NA
CATVVGEGLGRYNEQFF
TGTGCCACCGTGGTCGGGGAGGGACTGGGTAGATACAATGAGCAGTTCTTC